This paragraph covers one T cell receptor (beta chain) sequence. Its specificity is unknown. The data derive from a study of T cells in Graves' hyperthyroidism and ophthalmopathy. Whole-study findings and limits: Ophthalmopathy and stable hyperthyroidism were told apart by a 13 V-J model.

TCR beta CDR3 regions were amplified from RNA transcripts. TCR CDR3 regions were first amplified by RT-PCR with HTBI primers. TCRdb used MiXCR to reprocess the multiplex PCR reads, holding one entry per CDR3 protein. The sample yields around 300,000 distinct CDR3 sequences, approximately 21% seen once. V was cut by 5 bases and J by 0 bases, with 7 bases left in between. This CDR3 is built from 13 residues. Germline assignment: CDR1 LGHNT and CDR2 FRNRAP. This chain uses TRBV12-5 with TRBJ1-1, with no clear D. The sequence was collected from a man aged 25 to 45 with Graves' ophthalmopathy. Sequencing input: blood. This CDR3 reads CASGPGLNTEAFF. The DNA for the CDR3 is TGTGCTAGTGGTCCGGGATTGAACACTGAAGCTTTCTTT.